One and the same sample provided the 5 T cell receptor beta chains below, sequenced in a study of cytomegalovirus exposure and HLA in healthy donors. Primers included in the PCR were 60 Vbeta and 13 Jbeta primers. TCRdb's copy holds only in-frame clones and misses some; the assay was immunoSEQ multiplex PCR. The data hold some 30,000 clones, with 44% observed a single time. Sequencing was carried out using PBMCs. These TCRs come from a woman aged 50 to 60 in good health and CMV-seronegative.

This clone was seen a handful of times. This CDR3 is CASSLVGLNTIYF. The CDR3 nucleotides are TGTGCCAGCAGCTTAGTGGGGCTAAACACCATATATTTT. The chain combines TRBV7-9 with TRBJ1-3; tentative D call: TRBD1 (5 bases). CDR3 length: 13 residues. V lost 1 base and J lost 6, with 7 bases in between. The germline V gene encodes CDR1 SEHNR and CDR2 FQNEAQ (reference sequence).

This clone occurred a few times. The chain is built from TRBV12-5 and TRBJ2-5, with D possibly matching TRBD1 (6 bases). This CDR3 is 15 amino acids long. The V end was cut by 6 bases, the J end by 5 bases, with 19 bases between. The germline V gene encodes CDR1 LGHNT and CDR2 FRNRAP. The CDR3 DNA reads TGTGCTAGTGGACGTCGCGGACAGCCGGATGAGACCCAGTACTTC. It yields the protein CASGRRGQPDETQYF.

This CDR3 is CASSEEEAGGQNEQFF. The DNA for the CDR3 is TGTGCCAGCAGTGAAGAGGAAGCGGGGGGGCAGAATGAGCAGTTCTTC. V usage is TRBV2 and J usage is TRBJ2-1; 10 positions agree with TRBD2. Germline V lookup: CDR1 SNHLY, CDR2 FYNNEI. The V segment lost 1 base and the J segment 7 bases; nucleotides outside the gene matches: 7. The CDR3 consists of 16 residues.

This chain links TRBV10-1 with TRBJ1-3, with D possibly TRBD1 on 5 matching bases. Germline CDR1 WNHNN, CDR2 SYGVQD (reference sequence). The CDR3 totals 14 residues. V dropped 6 bases and J dropped 0 bases, with 9 bases sitting between them. As DNA, the CDR3 is TGCGCCAGCAGCCCAGGGTCCTCTGGAAACACCATATATTTT. Its translation: CASSPGSSGNTIYF.

The chain joins TRBV15 to TRBJ2-3, with 11 bases that match TRBD2. Germline CDR1 is LNHNV and CDR2 is YYDKDF (reference sequence). V dropped 5 bases and J dropped 2; count of bases not matched to a gene: 12. This CDR3 is built from 18 residues. CDR3 region: CATSGMPGLAEFTDTQYF. CDR3 nucleotide sequence: TGTGCCACCAGCGGCATGCCGGGACTAGCGGAGTTCACAGATACGCAGTATTTT.